This TCR beta chain was retrieved from a study of human T cells and chemical hapten exposure. This clonotype came up many times. TCRdb re-analysed the RACE reads in MiXCR, keeping a single row per CDR3 protein. This table has 350,000 to 400,000 distinct CDR3 sequences, around 5.5% appearing once. The time point was: pre-sensitization, week 0. Treatment meaning: therapeutic diphenylcyclopropenone sensitization with weekly scalp DPC. Germline V gives CDR1 ENHRY, CDR2 SYGVKD. The CDR3 is 14 amino acids. V lost 4 bases and J lost 5; bases outside the gene matches: 1. The chain recombines TRBV10-3 with TRBJ2-7; 14 bases map to TRBD2. This TCR was recovered from a woman in her 50s with alopecia areata. Some clones in this sample may be carry-over from other donors' samples. The sequences come from whole blood, collected in connection with sensitization to the hapten diphenylcyclopropenone (DPC). The CDR3 sequence: CAISGGLAGDEQYF. CDR3 coding DNA: TGTGCCATCAGTGGGGGACTAGCGGGAGACGAGCAGTACTTC.